The sequence of this T cell receptor beta chain was determined in a study of blood T cell repertoires in COVID-19. Study context: Nucleic acid was either cDNA or gDNA, and it came from T cells, B-cell-depleted T cells, or PBMCs.

Method: immunoSEQ multiplex PCR; TCRdb's copy keeps in-frame clones and lacks some. Of about 94,000 clones in the sample, 65% to 85% were seen once. Germline lookup yields CDR1 GTSNPN and CDR2 SVGIG (reference sequence). The CDR3 is 11 residues long. The V gene lost 5 bases and the J gene lost 6 bases, with 9 bases spanning the gap. Specimen: peripheral blood. This receptor was taken from a man in his sixties with acute or convalescent COVID-19. The gene calls are TRBV30 and TRBJ2-3; D may be TRBD1 (6 bases). CDR3 amino acids: CAWDRTDTQYF. The CDR3 DNA sequence: TGTGCCTGGGACAGGACCGATACGCAGTATTTT. Drawing the rest from reference TRBV30 and TRBJ2-3, the complete variable domain is SQTIHQWPATLVQPVGSPLSLECTVEGTSNPNLYWYRQAAGRGLQLLFYSVGIGQISSEVPQNLSASRPQDRQFILSSKKLLLSDSGFYLCAWDRTDTQYFGPGTRLTVL.